This T cell receptor (beta chain) emerged from a study of cytomegalovirus exposure and HLA in healthy donors (dated by TCRdb to between 2016 and 2019). For the wider study: A later analysis indicated that the 120 or so validation repertoires were generated on the platform also employed for the 666 repertoires of the first cohort. The study aimed to test whether cataloging public T cell receptors could reveal signatures of past pathogen exposure. A separate validation cohort of roughly 120 different subjects was used in addition to the 666-subject first cohort. To predict cytomegalovirus infection status, the study combined high-throughput TCR immunosequencing, statistical association of individual TCRs with disease status, and machine learning. Study-level results and caveats: In vitro tests confirmed that three of the cytomegalovirus-associated TCR beta chains recognize cytomegalovirus antigens. In the study, approximately 150 TCR beta chains were listed as associated with cytomegalovirus. Most TCR sequences were seen in very few donors, while some public TCRs were found in many individuals. All 120 or so repertoires were used to score co-occurrence in the validation cohort in a later analysis, because that analysis had no HLA typing for the cohort. Cytomegalovirus status was reported to be diagnosed by the classifier with high specificity and sensitivity in both the original and validation cohorts. A later analysis found that TCRs clustered in the first cohort also tended to co-occur in the roughly 120 validation repertoires, with about 94% of cluster scores above 0. It was suggested by the authors that the approach could potentially be generalized to other disease states and immunological phenotypes.

The donors belonged to the validation cohort of roughly 120 subjects, which was separate from the approximately 700-subject first cohort. V is shortened by 4 bases, J by 6 bases, and the region joining them spans 15 bases. CDR1 and CDR2, looked up from the germline V gene, are MGHDK and SYGVNS. Spanning cysteine to phenylalanine, the CDR3 consists of 15 amino acids. CDR3 DNA is the only sequence kept; it has 45 bases, read in frame from the first base. In the case of this clone: This clone's antigen is unknown. No quality values exist for individual bases; no much larger clone is one base distant.

To prepare the library, the immunoSEQ multiplex PCR assay was applied. As for the authors' bioinformatics: A statistical classification framework was built for diagnosing cytomegalovirus status from the catalog of TCR beta chain sequences. This immuneACCESS table, as held by TCRdb, lists in-frame sequences with V and J called but not all clones. Of the missing ones, under half trace to an unresolved V gene in checked studies; the others have no known cause. That table supplies the V and J calls and clone size; D and trimming were determined from the DNA. This sample lists 220,000 or so clones; over 80% were detected once. Around 15% of the sample rests with the top ten.

The rearrangement joined TRBV25-1 to TRBJ2-2, and the D gene may be TRBD2, 5 bases matching. Sequencing input: PBMCs. This clonotype originated in a woman aged 25 to 39 in good health and CMV-seropositive. The CDR3 reads CASSALKDSAGELFF. The sequenced DNA: TGTGCCAGCAGTGCTCTCAAGGACTCCGCCGGGGAGCTGTTTTTT.